Below, 4 T cell receptor beta chains from the same sample are listed, as sequenced in a study of PD-L1 blockade in urothelial cancer. Assay: immunoSEQ multiplex PCR; the TCRdb copy retains only in-frame clones and omits some. Here the sample spans over 75,000 clones, more than 70% being singletons. Time point reported: pretreatment peripheral blood. The sequences come from PBMCs, collected around atezolizumab (anti-PD-L1) treatment. These receptors came from a woman over 75 with urothelial cancer.

This sequence joins TRBV19 and TRBJ1-1, with D possibly TRBD1 on 5 matching bases. The V gene lost 3 bases and the J gene lost 4 bases, with 15 bases spanning the gap. Looked up from germline, CDR1 is LNHDA and CDR2 is SQIVND (reference sequence). There are 15 residues in the CDR3. In DNA, the CDR3 is TGTGCCAGTAGTATTCTTCAAGCTAGGGGCACTGAAGCTTTCTTT. Translated: CASSILQARGTEAFF.

This clone was detected many times. The chain uses TRBV5-1 and TRBJ2-2; TRBD1 agrees at 9 bases. Trimming at V came to 0 bases and at J to 1 base, leaving 1 base not matched to a gene. CDR1 is SGHRS, CDR2 YFSETQ, per germline. This CDR3 contains 16 residues. CDR3 residues: CASSLATGGNTGELFF. The CDR3 DNA reads TGCGCCAGCAGCTTGGCGACAGGGGGGAACACCGGGGAGCTGTTTTTT.

The gene calls are TRBV14 and TRBJ2-7; no clear D gene. The length of the CDR3 is 13 residues. From germline, CDR1 is SGHDN and CDR2 FVKESK. Trimming removed 1 base at V and 1 base at J, with 5 bases between. The CDR3 loop reads CASSQVQSYEQYF. The CDR3 nucleotides are TGTGCCAGCAGCCAAGTACAATCCTACGAGCAGTACTTC.

This clone was detected once. The V call is TRBV6-1, the J call TRBJ2-5, with D tentatively TRBD2 (5 bases). Trimming cost V 5 bases and J 7 bases, with 20 bases left between them. This CDR3 region has 15 residues. Germline lookup yields CDR1 MNHNS and CDR2 SASEGT. CDR3 sequence: CASSRGEAALGTQYF. The CDR3 DNA reads as TGTGCCAGCAGTCGGGGTGAAGCGGCCCTAGGGACCCAGTACTTC.